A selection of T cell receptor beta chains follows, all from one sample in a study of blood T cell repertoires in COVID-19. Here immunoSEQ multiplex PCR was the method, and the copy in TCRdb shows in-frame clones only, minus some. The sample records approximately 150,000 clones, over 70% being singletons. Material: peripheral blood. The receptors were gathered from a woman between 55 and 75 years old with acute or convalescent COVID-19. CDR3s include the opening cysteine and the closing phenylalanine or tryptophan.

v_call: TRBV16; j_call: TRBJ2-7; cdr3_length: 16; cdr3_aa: CASSRYYRDSAGEQYF
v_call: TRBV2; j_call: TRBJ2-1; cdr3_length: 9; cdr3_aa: CATPDEQFF
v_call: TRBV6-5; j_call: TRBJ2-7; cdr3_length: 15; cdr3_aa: CASSYSRDSPYEQYF
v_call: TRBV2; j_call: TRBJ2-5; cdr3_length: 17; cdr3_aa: CASSYPFSGMGVETQYF
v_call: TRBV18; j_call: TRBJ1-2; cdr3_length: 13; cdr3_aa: CASSPYEAYGYTF
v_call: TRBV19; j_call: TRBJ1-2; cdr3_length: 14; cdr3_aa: CASRRGPESYGYTF
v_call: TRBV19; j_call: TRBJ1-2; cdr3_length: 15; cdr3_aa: CATGRPGRGNYGYTF
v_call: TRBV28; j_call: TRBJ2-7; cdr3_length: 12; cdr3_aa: CASSLRQGEEYF
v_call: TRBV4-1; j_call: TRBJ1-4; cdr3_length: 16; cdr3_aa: CASSQVMNRANEKLFF
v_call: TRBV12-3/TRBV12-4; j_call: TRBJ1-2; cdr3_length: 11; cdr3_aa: CATFDSYGYTF
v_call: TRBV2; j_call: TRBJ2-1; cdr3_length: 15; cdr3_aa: CASRANLAGGSEQFF
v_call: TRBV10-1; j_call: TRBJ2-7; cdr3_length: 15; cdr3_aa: CASSAGTGGGYEQYF
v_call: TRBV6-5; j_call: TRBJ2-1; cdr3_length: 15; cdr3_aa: CASSLAGASSNEQFF
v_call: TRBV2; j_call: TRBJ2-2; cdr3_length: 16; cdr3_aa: CASRYISGMGAGELFF
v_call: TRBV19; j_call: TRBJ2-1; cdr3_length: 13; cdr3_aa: CASSITMDNEQFF
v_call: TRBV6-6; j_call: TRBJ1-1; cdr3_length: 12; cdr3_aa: CASSPRQVEAFF
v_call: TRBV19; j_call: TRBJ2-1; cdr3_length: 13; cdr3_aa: CASSPSGSNEQFF
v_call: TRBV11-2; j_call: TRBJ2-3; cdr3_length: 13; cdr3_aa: CASSPGTSGGQYF
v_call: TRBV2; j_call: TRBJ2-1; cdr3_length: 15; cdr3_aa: CASSGGLAGVNEQFF
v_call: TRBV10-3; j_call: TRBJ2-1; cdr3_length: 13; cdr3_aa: CAISESSQGRQFF
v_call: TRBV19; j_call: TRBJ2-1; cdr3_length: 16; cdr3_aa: CASRRMAGVSYNEQFF
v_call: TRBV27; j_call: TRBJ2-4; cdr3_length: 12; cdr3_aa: CASSPRSSIQYF
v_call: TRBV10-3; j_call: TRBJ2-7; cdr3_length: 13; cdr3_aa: CAISVAGTYEQYF
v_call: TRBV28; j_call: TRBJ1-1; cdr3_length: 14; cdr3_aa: CASSSTAWYTEAFF
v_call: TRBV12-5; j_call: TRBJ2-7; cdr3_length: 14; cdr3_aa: CASGGLAGGYEQYF
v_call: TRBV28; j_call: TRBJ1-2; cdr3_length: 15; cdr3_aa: CASSLFQGAQDGYTF
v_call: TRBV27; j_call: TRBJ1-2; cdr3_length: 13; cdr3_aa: CASGRGKDYGYTF
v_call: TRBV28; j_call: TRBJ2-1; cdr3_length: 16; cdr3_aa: CASSLSLSGAYNEQFF
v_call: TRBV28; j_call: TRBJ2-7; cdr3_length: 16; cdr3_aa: CASSSSPSGVWDEQYF
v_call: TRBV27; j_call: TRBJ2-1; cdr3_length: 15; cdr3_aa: CASSLGGLRYNEQFF
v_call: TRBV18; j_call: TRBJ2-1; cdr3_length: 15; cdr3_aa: CASSPASGRAGEQFF
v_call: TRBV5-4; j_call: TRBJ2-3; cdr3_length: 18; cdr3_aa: CASSLDPGRIARPDTQYF
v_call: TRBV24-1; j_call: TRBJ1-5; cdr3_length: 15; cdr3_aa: CATRSQGVGNQPQHF
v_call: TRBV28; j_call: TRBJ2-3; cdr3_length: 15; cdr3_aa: CASRGIGGKSDTQYF
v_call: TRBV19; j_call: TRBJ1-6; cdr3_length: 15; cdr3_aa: CASSRATANNSPLHF
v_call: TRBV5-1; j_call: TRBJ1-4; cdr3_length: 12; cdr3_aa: CASRGLNEKLFF
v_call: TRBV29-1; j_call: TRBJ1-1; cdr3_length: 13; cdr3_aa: CSAAYRGNTEAFF
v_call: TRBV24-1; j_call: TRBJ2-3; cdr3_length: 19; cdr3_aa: CATSDPPREAAESTDTQYF
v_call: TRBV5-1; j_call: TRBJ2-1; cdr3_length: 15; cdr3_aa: CASSFRGLAGDEQFF
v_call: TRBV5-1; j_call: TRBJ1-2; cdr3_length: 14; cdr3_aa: CASSLAGDSRGYTF
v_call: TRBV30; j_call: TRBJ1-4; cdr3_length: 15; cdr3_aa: CAWSVVAGRGEKLFF
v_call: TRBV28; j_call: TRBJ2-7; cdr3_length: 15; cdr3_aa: CASTPSLGQGSEQYF
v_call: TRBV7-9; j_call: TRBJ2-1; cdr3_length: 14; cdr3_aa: CASSLTSGRGEQFF
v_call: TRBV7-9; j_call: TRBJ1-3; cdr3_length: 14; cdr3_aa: CASSLTTGKDTIYF
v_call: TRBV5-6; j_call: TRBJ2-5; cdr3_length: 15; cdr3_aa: CASSSWGGLQETQYF
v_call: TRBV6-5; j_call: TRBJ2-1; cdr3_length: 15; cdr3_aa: CASGTLGGSGNEQFF
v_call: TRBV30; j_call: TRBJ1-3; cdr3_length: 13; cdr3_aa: CAWALGSGNTIYF
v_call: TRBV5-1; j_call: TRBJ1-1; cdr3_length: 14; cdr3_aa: CASSLGGFNTEAFF
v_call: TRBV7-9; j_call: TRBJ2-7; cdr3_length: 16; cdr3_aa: CASQTVTRTGHYEQYF
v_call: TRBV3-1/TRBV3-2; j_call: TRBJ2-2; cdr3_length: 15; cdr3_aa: CASSHRREQAGELFF
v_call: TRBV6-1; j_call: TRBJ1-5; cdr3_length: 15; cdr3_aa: CATFPGLVGDQPQHF
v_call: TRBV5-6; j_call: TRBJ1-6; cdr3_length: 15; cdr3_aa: CASSVGDRGNSPLHF
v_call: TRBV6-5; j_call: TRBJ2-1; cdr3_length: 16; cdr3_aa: CASSYSSRGRHNEQFF
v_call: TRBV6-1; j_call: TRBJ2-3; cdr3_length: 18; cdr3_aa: CASSDWPSGSPPTDTQYF
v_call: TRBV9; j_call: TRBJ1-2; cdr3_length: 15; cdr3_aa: CASSVGNPGVYGYTF
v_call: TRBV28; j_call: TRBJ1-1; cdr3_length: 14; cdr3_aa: CASSFTGMNTEAFF